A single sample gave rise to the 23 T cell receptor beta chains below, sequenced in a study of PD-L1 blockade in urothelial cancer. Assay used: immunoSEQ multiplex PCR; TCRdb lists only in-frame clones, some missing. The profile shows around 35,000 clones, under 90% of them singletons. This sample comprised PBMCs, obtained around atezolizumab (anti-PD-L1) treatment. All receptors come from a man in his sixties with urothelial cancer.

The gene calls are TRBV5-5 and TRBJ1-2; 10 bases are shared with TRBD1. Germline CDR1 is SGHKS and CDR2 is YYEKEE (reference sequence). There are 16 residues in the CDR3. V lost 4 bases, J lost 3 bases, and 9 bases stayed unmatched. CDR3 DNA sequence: TGTGCCAGCAGCCCCGGGACAGGGGCGAAGGACTATGGCTACACCTTC. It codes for CASSPGTGAKDYGYTF.

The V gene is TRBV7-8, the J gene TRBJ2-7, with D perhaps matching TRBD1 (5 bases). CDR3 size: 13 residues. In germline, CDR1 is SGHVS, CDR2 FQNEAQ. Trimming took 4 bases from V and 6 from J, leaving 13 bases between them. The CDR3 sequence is CASSSPNRGEQYF. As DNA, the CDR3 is TGTGCCAGCAGCTCACCCAATAGGGGCGAGCAGTACTTC. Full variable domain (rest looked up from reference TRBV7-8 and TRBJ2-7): GAGVSQSPRYKVAKRGQDVALRCDPISGHVSLFWYQQALGQGPEFLTYFQNEAQLDKSGLPSDRFFAERPEGSVSTLKIQRTQQEDSAVYLCASSSPNRGEQYFGPGTRLTVT.

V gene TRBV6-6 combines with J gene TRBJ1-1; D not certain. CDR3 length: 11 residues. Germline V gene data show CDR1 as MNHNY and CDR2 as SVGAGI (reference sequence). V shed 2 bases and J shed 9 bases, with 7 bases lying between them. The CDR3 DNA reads TGTGCCAGCAGTTACGGGGAGAAAGCTTTCTTT. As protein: CASSYGEKAFF.

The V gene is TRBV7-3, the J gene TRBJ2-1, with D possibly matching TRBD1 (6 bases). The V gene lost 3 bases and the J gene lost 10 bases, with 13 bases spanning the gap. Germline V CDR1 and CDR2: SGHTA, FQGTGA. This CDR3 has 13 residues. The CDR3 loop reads CASSLDSSGEQFF. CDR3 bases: TGTGCCAGCAGCTTGGACAGTTCTGGCGAGCAGTTCTTC.

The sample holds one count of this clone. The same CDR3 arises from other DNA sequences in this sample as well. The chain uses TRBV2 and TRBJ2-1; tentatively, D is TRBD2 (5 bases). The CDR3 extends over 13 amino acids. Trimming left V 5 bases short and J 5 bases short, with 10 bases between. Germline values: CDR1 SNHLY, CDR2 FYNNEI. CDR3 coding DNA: TGTGCCAGCAGTCAAGGACTGAACAATGAGCAGTTCTTC. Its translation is CASSQGLNNEQFF. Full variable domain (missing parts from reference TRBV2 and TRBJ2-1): EPEVTQTPSHQVTQMGQEVILRCVPISNHLYFYWYRQILGQKVEFLVSFYNNEISEKSEIFDDQFSVERPDGSNFTLKIRSTKLEDSAMYFCASSQGLNNEQFFGPGTRLTVL.

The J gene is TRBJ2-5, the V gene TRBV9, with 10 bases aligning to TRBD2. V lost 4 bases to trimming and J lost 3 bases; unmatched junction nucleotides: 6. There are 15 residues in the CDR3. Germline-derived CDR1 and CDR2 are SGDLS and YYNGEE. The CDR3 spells CASSTLSGGEETQYF. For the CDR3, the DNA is TGTGCCAGCAGCACTCTCAGCGGGGGGGAAGAGACCCAGTACTTC.

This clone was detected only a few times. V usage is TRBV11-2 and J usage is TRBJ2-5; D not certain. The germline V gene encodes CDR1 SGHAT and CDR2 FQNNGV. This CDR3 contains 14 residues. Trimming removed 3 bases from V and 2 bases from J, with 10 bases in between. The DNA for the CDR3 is TGTGCCAGCAGCTTCCAGGCTGGACAAGAGACCCAGTACTTC. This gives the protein CASSFQAGQETQYF.

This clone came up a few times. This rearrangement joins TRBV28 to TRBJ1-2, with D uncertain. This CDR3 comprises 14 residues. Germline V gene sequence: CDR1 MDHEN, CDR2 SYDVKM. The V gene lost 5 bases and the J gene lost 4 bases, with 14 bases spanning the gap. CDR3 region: CASSKSRESYGYTF. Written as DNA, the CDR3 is TGTGCCAGCAGTAAATCGAGGGAGTCCTATGGCTACACCTTC.

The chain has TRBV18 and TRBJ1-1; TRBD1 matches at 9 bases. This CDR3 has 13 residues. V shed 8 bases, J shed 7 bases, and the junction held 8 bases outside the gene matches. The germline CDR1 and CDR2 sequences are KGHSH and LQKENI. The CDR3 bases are TGTGCCAGCCGGGGACAGGGATACGGTGAAGCTTTCTTT. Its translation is CASRGQGYGEAFF.

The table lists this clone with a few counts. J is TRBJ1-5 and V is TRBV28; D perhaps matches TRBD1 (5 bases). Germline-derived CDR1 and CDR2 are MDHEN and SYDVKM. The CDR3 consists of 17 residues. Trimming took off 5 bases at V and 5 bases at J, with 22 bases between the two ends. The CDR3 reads CASSLDLGTETYQPQHF. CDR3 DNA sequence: TGTGCCAGCAGTCTAGATCTAGGGACTGAGACATATCAGCCCCAGCATTTT.

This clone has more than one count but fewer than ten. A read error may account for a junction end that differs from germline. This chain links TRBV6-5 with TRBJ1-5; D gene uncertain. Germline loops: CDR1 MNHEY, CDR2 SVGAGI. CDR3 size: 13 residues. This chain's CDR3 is CASSYSTIGKRWF. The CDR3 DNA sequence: TGTGCCAGCAGTTACTCGACTATTGGGAAACGGTGGTTT.

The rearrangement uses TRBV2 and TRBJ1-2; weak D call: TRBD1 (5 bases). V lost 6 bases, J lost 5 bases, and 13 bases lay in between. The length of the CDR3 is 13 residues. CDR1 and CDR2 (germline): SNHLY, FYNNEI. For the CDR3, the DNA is TGTGCCAGCAGCCCAGGGTCGGCTTATGGCTACACCTTC. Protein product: CASSPGSAYGYTF. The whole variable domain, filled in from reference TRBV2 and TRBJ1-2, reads EPEVTQTPSHQVTQMGQEVILRCVPISNHLYFYWYRQILGQKVEFLVSFYNNEISEKSEIFDDQFSVERPDGSNFTLKIRSTKLEDSAMYFCASSPGSAYGYTFGSGTRLTVV.

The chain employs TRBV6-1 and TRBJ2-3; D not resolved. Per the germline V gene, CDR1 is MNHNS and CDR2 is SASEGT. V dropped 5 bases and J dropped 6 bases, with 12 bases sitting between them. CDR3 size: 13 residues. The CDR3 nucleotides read TGTGCCAGCAGTCCTTCAATCCGGGATACGCAGTATTTT. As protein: CASSPSIRDTQYF.

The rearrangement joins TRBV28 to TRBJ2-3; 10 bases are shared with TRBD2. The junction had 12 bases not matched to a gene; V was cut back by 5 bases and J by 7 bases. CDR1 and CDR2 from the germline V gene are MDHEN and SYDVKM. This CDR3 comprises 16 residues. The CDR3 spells CASSPTSSGGRNTQYF. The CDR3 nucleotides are TGTGCCAGCAGTCCCACCTCTAGCGGGGGTCGAAATACGCAGTATTTT.

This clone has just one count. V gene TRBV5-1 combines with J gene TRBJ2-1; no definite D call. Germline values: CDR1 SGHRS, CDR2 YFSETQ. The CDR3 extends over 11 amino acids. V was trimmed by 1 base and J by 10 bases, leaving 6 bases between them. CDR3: CASSLLEEQFF. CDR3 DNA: TGCGCCAGCAGCTTGCTGGAGGAGCAGTTCTTC.

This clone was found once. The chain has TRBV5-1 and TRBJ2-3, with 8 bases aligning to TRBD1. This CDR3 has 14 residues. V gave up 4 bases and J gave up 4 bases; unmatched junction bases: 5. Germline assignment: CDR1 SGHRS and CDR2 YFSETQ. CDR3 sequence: CASSPGQGPDTQYF. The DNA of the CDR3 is TGCGCCAGCAGCCCCGGACAGGGACCAGATACGCAGTATTTT.

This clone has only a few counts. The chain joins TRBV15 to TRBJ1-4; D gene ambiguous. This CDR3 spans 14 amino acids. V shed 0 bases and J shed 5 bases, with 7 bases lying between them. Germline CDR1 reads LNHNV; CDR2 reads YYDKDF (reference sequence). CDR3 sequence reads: CATSRDRSNEKLFF. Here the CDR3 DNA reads TGTGCCACCAGCAGAGATAGGAGCAATGAAAAACTGTTTTTT.

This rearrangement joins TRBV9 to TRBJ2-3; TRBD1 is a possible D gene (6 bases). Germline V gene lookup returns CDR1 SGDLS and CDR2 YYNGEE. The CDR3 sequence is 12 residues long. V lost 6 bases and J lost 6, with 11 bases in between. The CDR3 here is CASTDRGDTQYF. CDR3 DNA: TGTGCCAGCACCGATAGGGGGGATACGCAGTATTTT.

DNA for the CDR3: TGTGCCAGTAGTCCTGGACAGGGTGGAAATACGCAGTATTTT. Its translation: CASSPGQGGNTQYF. The chain joins TRBV19 to TRBJ2-3; 8 bases fit TRBD1. Germline V gene sequence: CDR1 LNHDA, CDR2 SQIVND (reference sequence). J lost 7 bases, V lost 5 bases, and 8 bases had no gene match. This CDR3 contains 14 residues.

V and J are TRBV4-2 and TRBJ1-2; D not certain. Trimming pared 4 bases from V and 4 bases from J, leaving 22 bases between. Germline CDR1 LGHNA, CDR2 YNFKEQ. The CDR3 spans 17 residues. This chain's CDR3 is CASSPRPRLRESYGYTF. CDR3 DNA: TGTGCCAGCAGCCCTAGACCGAGGTTGCGAGAAAGCTATGGCTACACCTTC.

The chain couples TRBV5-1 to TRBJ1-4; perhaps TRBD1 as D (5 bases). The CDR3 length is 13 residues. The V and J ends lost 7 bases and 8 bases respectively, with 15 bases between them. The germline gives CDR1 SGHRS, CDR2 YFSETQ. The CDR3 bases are TGCGCCAGCTTTGCGGGGGTTGGGGAAAAACTGTTTTTT. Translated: CASFAGVGEKLFF.

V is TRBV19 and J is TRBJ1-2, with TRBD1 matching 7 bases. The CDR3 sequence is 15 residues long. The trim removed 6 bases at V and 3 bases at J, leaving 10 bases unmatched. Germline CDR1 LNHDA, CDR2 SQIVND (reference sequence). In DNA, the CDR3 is TGTGCCAGTAGCAAGAGGGGGCGCATCCACTATGGCTACACCTTC. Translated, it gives CASSKRGRIHYGYTF.

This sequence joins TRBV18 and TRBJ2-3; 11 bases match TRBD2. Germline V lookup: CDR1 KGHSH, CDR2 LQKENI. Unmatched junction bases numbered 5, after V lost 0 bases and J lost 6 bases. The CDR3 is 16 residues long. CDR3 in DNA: TGTGCCAGCTCACCACCAACTAGCGGGGGTGAGGATACGCAGTATTTT. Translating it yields CASSPPTSGGEDTQYF.